This passage covers 10 T cell receptor beta chains from one sample sequenced in a study of blood T cell repertoires in COVID-19. Clones were sequenced by immunoSEQ multiplex PCR, and TCRdb holds only the in-frame ones, with some missing. This table holds roughly 360,000 clones, 75% to 90% found once. Sequenced: PBMCs or T cells enriched from blood (not recorded which). The receptors stem from a woman between 45 and 65 years old who had recovered from COVID-19.

The chain couples TRBV5-6 to TRBJ2-3; the match to TRBD2 covers 8 bases. Unmatched junction bases numbered 17, after V lost 5 bases and J lost 6 bases. Germline values: CDR1 SGHDT, CDR2 YYEEEE. This CDR3 spans 17 amino acids. The CDR3 bases are TGTGCCAGCAGACCTCCCCGAAGCGGGAGAGTCGGTGATACGCAGTATTTT. This encodes CASRPPRSGRVGDTQYF.

This chain uses TRBV11-3 with TRBJ2-2, with 12 bases matching TRBD1. Losses at the gene ends were 3 bases for V and 2 bases for J; bases not matched to a gene: 4. CDR3 size: 17 residues. The germline CDR1 and CDR2 sequences are SGHNT and YENEEA. The CDR3 sequence is CASSFGTGGPNTGELFF. CDR3 in DNA: TGTGCCAGCAGCTTCGGGACAGGGGGCCCCAACACCGGGGAGCTGTTTTTT. Looking up the rest from reference TRBV11-3 and TRBJ2-2 gives the full variable domain: EAGVVQSPRYKIIEKKQPVAFWCNPISGHNTLYWYLQNLGQGPELLIRYENEEAVDDSQLPKDRFSAERLKGVDSTLKIQPAELGDSAVYLCASSFGTGGPNTGELFFGEGSRLTVL.

CDR3 nucleotide sequence: TGCGCCAGCAGCCCTCCCGGGACAGGGGGCGAGCAGTACTTC. Protein product: CASSPPGTGGEQYF. The chain links TRBV5-1 to TRBJ2-7; TRBD1 aligns across 11 bases. The CDR3 spans 14 residues. The germline gives CDR1 SGHRS, CDR2 YFSETQ. J was trimmed by 6 bases and V by 4 bases; bases with no gene match: 6.

The V gene is TRBV13, the J gene TRBJ2-2; D call uncertain. Germline lookup yields CDR1 PRHDT and CDR2 FYEKMQ (reference sequence). Trimming took 5 bases from V and 6 from J, leaving 10 bases between them. This CDR3 has 13 amino acids. CDR3 in amino acids: CASSALRPGELFF. The CDR3 DNA reads as TGTGCCAGCAGCGCCCTCAGGCCCGGGGAGCTGTTTTTT.

The CDR3 loop is CASSHPRTSGRAWTDTQYF. The CDR3 coding sequence is TGTGCCAGCAGCCACCCCAGGACTAGCGGGAGGGCCTGGACAGATACGCAGTATTTT. The chain carries TRBV7-2 and TRBJ2-3; 15 bases are shared with TRBD2. CDR1 is SGHTA and CDR2 is FQGNSA in the germline V gene. V lost 5 bases and J lost 3; bases outside the gene matches: 12. The CDR3 runs 19 residues. The full variable domain, completed using reference TRBV7-2 and TRBJ2-3, is GAGVSQSPSNKVTEKGKDVELRCDPISGHTALYWYRQSLGQGLEFLIYFQGNSAPDKSGLPSDRFSAERTGGSVSTLTIQRTQQEDSAVYLCASSHPRTSGRAWTDTQYFGPGTRLTVL.

The V and J genes are TRBV5-1 and TRBJ1-2; TRBD1 is a possible D gene (6 bases). Trimming took off 4 bases at V and 6 bases at J, with 13 bases between the two ends. The CDR3 length is 13 residues. CDR1 and CDR2 (germline): SGHRS, YFSETQ. CDR3 residues: CASSPNRVHGYTF. The CDR3 DNA is TGCGCCAGCAGCCCGAACAGGGTGCATGGCTACACCTTC.

The chain employs TRBV6-6 and TRBJ2-7; TRBD2 matches at 7 bases. The germline CDR1 and CDR2 sequences are MNHNY and SVGAGI (reference sequence). This CDR3 is 15 amino acids long. The V segment lost 0 bases and the J segment 6 bases; nucleotides outside the gene matches: 8. CDR3 nucleotide sequence: TGTGCCAGCAGTTACTCCGGCGGGAGATGGTCCGAGCAGTACTTC. Translating it yields CASSYSGGRWSEQYF.

The chain carries TRBV18 and TRBJ1-4; D perhaps matches TRBD1 (6 bases). The germline V gene encodes CDR1 KGHSH and CDR2 LQKENI. This CDR3 has 16 amino acids. Trimming stripped 2 bases from V and 0 bases from J, with 10 bases between. Written as DNA, the CDR3 is TGTGCCAGCTCACCAGACAGGAGTGCAACTAATGAAAAACTGTTTTTT. Translating gives CASSPDRSATNEKLFF.

This chain joins TRBV4-2 and TRBJ1-1; possibly TRBD1 for D (5 bases). This CDR3 has 15 amino acids. CDR1 and CDR2 (germline): LGHNA, YNFKEQ. V was shortened by 0 bases and J by 2 bases, with 10 bases between the two germline ends. The CDR3 DNA is TGTGCCAGCAGCCAAGAGACAGCCATAAACACTGAAGCTTTCTTT. It encodes CASSQETAINTEAFF.

The V gene is TRBV12-3 or TRBV12-4, the J gene TRBJ1-5; TRBD1 matches 9 bases. The CDR3 length is 13 residues. V was pared by 6 bases and J by 6 bases, with 3 bases of the junction left unmatched. DNA of the CDR3: TGTGCCAGCAGCCTGGGACAGGGTCAGCCCCAGCATTTT. This sequence encodes CASSLGQGQPQHF.